This TCR beta chain emerged from a study of Graves' ophthalmopathy and Graves' hyperthyroidism. The wider study: By definition, stable hyperthyroidism involved no ophthalmopathy within 18 months of follow-up.

Hyperthyroidism in these 18- to 65-year-old patients was newly diagnosed, lasting under 2 months. Amplification from RNA transcripts yielded the TCR beta CDR3 regions. In the first round, RT-PCR was carried out with HTBI primers, and a multiplex PCR formed the second round. Via MiXCR, TCRdb re-called the multiplex PCR reads, giving one row per CDR3 protein. In the table there are around 1.1 million distinct CDR3 sequences, 35% to 40% of which are singletons. The ends were cut back, 6 bases at V and 7 bases at J, with 13 bases in the middle. CDR3 length equals 12 residues. The germline gives CDR1 ENHRY, CDR2 SYGVKD. This clonotype was detected ten times or more.

What was sequenced was peripheral blood or thyroid tissue (not recorded which). The sequence came from an adult man with Graves' hyperthyroidism. The chain links TRBV10-3 to TRBJ2-7, with D perhaps TRBD2 (5 bases). The chain's CDR3 is CAISPPSGEQYF. The CDR3 DNA is TGTGCCATCAGCCCCCCGTCGGGAGAGCAGTACTTC.